The TCR beta chain under discussion was sequenced for a study of regulatory T cells in long-lasting Graves disease (dated by TCRdb to 2020 to 2022). Turning to the overall study: To count as having persistent Graves' disease, a patient had to have received antithyroid drug treatment for over 5 years with TSH receptor autoantibodies remaining persistently positive. Patients with persistent Graves' disease were compared with patients with newly diagnosed Graves' disease using TCR sequencing and RNA sequencing of peripheral blood. The study took place in China and was registered as a clinical trial. TCR sequencing covered around 13 persistent and roughly 20 newly diagnosed Graves' disease patients, around 33 samples in total. On average, persistent Graves' disease patients in the clinical cohort had been on antithyroid drugs for about 10.3 years.

This specimen's time point label, per the study, means: persistent/refractory GD, antithyroid drugs over 5 years with positive TRAb. For both TCR sequencing and RNA sequencing, RNA was extracted from PBMCs using TRIzol. Graves' disease was diagnosed according to American Thyroid Association guidelines. The patients came from an endocrinology department in Xi'an, China. From each patient, around 9 milliliters of peripheral blood was collected into an EDTA anticoagulant tube. Ficoll Paque Plus density gradient separation was used to isolate PBMCs, and no additional T cell sorting was done. RNA quality was checked with an Agilent 2100 Bioanalyzer and agarose gel, and concentration with a NanoDrop 2000. What the research found in general, with its limitations: Patients with persistent disease shared more public clonotypes (roughly 2,900) than newly diagnosed patients did (nearly 1,000). TRBV28, TRBJ1-2 and TRBJ2-5 were preferentially used in persistent disease, while TRBV20-1 and TRBJ2-1 were favored in newly diagnosed disease. Sequencing and analysis were limited to the TCR beta chain. Only peripheral blood was studied, because thyroid tissue, the primary lesion, was inaccessible. Compared with newly diagnosed patients, persistent Graves' disease patients had lower TCR Shannon entropy and fewer highly expanded clones, which suggests clonal expansion. As a limitation, the authors acknowledged that the small sample size may reduce accuracy.

The method behind the library was multiplex PCR. The sequencer listed for this sample is Illumina HiSeq 4000. CDR3 regions were amplified by Arm-PCR with iRepertoire HTBI primers to construct TCR beta libraries. PCR products were gel purified before sequencing. The authors' pipeline ran thus. Across samples, 60 to 70 TRBV and 15 or so TRBJ segments were identified and used for gene usage analysis of CDR3 amino acid clonotypes. COPE and FqMerger were used to merge the filtered high-quality paired reads into contigs. Contigs were aligned with BLAST to IMGT TRBV, TRBD and TRBJ reference genes, and CDR3 was defined per IMGT. Highly expanded clones were defined as clonotypes with a frequency above 0.1%. Shannon entropy was used to measure repertoire diversity, and the Gini coefficient was used to measure V-J evenness. Clonotypes shared by more than one individual were considered public. TCRdb reanalyzed the raw reads on its own, using fastp at Q25 for trimming and MiXCR for clone calling, and kept in-frame beta chains. All rows with the same CDR3 protein become a single entry with the most common DNA and genes. The V and J calls follow TCRdb's processing rather than the paper's. Here the sample has 400,000 or so distinct CDR3 sequences; about 25% occur a single time. The ten biggest clones cover about 26% of the sample.

This clonotype was seen a handful of times. Its antigen specificity is not known. Per-base quality was not reported, and no clone a single base away is much larger than it. Looking up the germline V gene yields CDR1 MNHNS and CDR2 SASEGT. V is shortened by 3 bases, J by 9 bases, and the region joining them spans 8 bases. Counted from cysteine to phenylalanine, this CDR3 has 11 amino acids. The only DNA kept is the CDR3, 33 bases in frame from the first base. This specimen consisted of peripheral blood mononuclear cells (PBMCs), obtained when the disease was refractory, from a patient treated with antithyroid drugs. This receptor was obtained from a female donor with Graves disease. In this chain, TRBV6-1 is recombined with TRBJ1-1, with no confidently assigned D gene. Read as DNA, the sequence is TGTGCCAGCAGTGAGCGACCCCAAGCTTTCTTT. Its translation reads: CASSERPQAFF.